Below are 29 T cell receptor beta chains sequenced from a single sample in a study of neurological immune-mediated disorders. TCRdb re-called the 5' RACE reads through MiXCR, storing one row per CDR3 protein. The sample gives tens of thousands of distinct CDR3 sequences, around 3% of which show up once; about 4% is in the top ten. What was sequenced was PBMCs. These receptors were obtained from a man aged 40-50 years with multiple sclerosis.

This clonotype was seen repeatedly, ten times or more. V gene TRBV2 combines with J gene TRBJ1-1, with 8 positions matching TRBD1. The junction had 6 bases not matched to a gene; V was cut back by 8 bases and J by 1 base. This CDR3 has 14 residues. The V gene's germline CDR1 is SNHLY and CDR2 FYNNEI. As DNA, the CDR3 is TGTGCCAGCGTAGGGGGACAGGCGAACACTGAAGCTTTCTTT. It encodes CASVGGQANTEAFF. Full variable domain (rest looked up from reference TRBV2 and TRBJ1-1): EPEVTQTPSHQVTQMGQEVILRCVPISNHLYFYWYRQILGQKVEFLVSFYNNEISEKSEIFDDQFSVERPDGSNFTLKIRSTKLEDSAMYFCASVGGQANTEAFFGQGTRLTVV.

This clonotype was seen repeatedly, ten times or more. For the CDR3, the DNA is TGCAGTGCTAGAAGTACGGGAAGCTCCTACGAGCAGTACTTC. Protein sequence: CSARSTGSSYEQYF. This sequence joins TRBV20-1 and TRBJ2-7; D possibly corresponds to TRBD2 (5 bases). Per germline, CDR1 DFQATT and CDR2 SNEGSKA (reference sequence). Trimming stripped 2 bases from V and 0 bases from J, with 11 bases between. The CDR3 loop spans 14 amino acids.

V and J are TRBV5-1 and TRBJ1-1; 9 bases are a match to TRBD1. Germline CDR1 is SGHRS and CDR2 is YFSETQ. V gave up 3 bases and J gave up 5 bases; unmatched junction bases: 11. The CDR3 totals 16 residues. The CDR3 DNA follows: TGCGCCAGCAGCTACGGACAGGGGAGCGTGTATACTGAAGCTTTCTTT. Amino acid sequence: CASSYGQGSVYTEAFF.

This clonotype was seen ten or more times. This chain connects TRBV5-1 to TRBJ2-1, with TRBD1 matching over 8 bases. Trimming cost V 0 bases and J 10 bases; bases outside gene matches: 12. Germline V CDR1 and CDR2: SGHRS, YFSETQ. The CDR3 sequence is 16 residues long. The CDR3 here is CASSLGVTGEAIEQFF. The CDR3 DNA sequence: TGCGCCAGCAGCTTGGGAGTGACAGGGGAGGCTATCGAGCAGTTCTTC.

At least ten counts were recorded for this clonotype. The chain is built from TRBV27 and TRBJ2-3; 11 bases are shared with TRBD2. The trim removed 8 bases at V and 0 bases at J, leaving 7 bases unmatched. This CDR3 region has 16 residues. Germline V gene data show CDR1 as MNHEY and CDR2 as SMNVEV (reference sequence). The CDR3: CASSRLAGTSTDTQYF. DNA for the CDR3: TGTGCCAGCTCAAGACTAGCGGGGACTAGCACAGATACGCAGTATTTT.

This clonotype was seen many times. This chain joins TRBV6-6 and TRBJ2-5; 8 positions agree with TRBD1. The V gene's germline CDR1 is MNHNY and CDR2 SVGAGI (reference sequence). The CDR3 has 14 residues. The V and J ends lost 6 bases and 3 bases, in that order; junction bases with no gene match: 6. This chain's CDR3 is CASSPRTGKETQYF. The CDR3 DNA is TGTGCCAGCAGCCCAAGGACAGGGAAAGAGACCCAGTACTTC.

This clonotype was detected many times. The V gene is TRBV20-1, the J gene TRBJ2-5; D might be TRBD1 or TRBD2, each matching 5 bases. The CDR3 has 16 residues. Trimming removed 0 bases from V and 4 bases from J, with 18 bases in between. CDR1 and CDR2 (germline): DFQATT, SNEGSKA (reference sequence). The CDR3 here is CSARDGAEEWRETQYF. The CDR3 coding sequence is TGCAGTGCTAGAGATGGGGCGGAGGAGTGGAGAGAGACCCAGTACTTC.

This clonotype was detected ten times or more. The V call is TRBV29-1, the J call TRBJ2-3; D perhaps matches TRBD1 (6 bases). Germline CDR1 is SQVTM and CDR2 is ANQGSEA. V lost 1 base and J 4 bases, leaving 21 bases between the germline ends. This CDR3 contains 17 residues. CDR3: CSVEAQGSNQVPDTQYF. DNA for the CDR3: TGCAGCGTTGAAGCACAGGGAAGTAATCAGGTTCCAGATACGCAGTATTTT.

This clonotype was observed a few times. The chain has TRBV14 and TRBJ1-1; no clear D gene. Germline lookup yields CDR1 SGHDN and CDR2 FVKESK. V lost 1 base and J 0 bases, leaving 9 bases between the germline ends. The CDR3 is made up of 15 amino acids. Written as DNA, the CDR3 is TGTGCCAGCAGCCAAGTCGCGGCCCTGAACACTGAAGCTTTCTTT. Translation: CASSQVAALNTEAFF. Looking up the rest from reference TRBV14 and TRBJ1-1 gives the full variable domain: EAGVTQFPSHSVIEKGQTVTLRCDPISGHDNLYWYRRVMGKEIKFLLHFVKESKQDESGMPNNRFLAERTGGTYSTLKVQPAELEDSGVYFCASSQVAALNTEAFFGQGTRLTVV.

This clonotype was detected many times. The rearrangement uses TRBV29-1 and TRBJ1-2; TRBD1 aligns across 12 bases. The CDR3 has 14 residues. Trimming at V came to 4 bases and at J to 7 bases, leaving 7 bases not matched to a gene. Germline lookup yields CDR1 SQVTM and CDR2 ANQGSEA. CDR3 region: CSVASGTGGSGYTF. CDR3 nucleotide sequence: TGCAGCGTTGCTTCCGGGACAGGGGGCTCTGGCTACACCTTC.

This clonotype came up once. This chain uses TRBV11-3 with TRBJ2-3; 7 nucleotides agree with TRBD2. CDR1 SGHNT and CDR2 YENEEA come from the germline V gene. V shed 5 bases, J shed 1 base, and the junction held 12 bases outside the gene matches. CDR3 length equals 17 residues. CDR3 bases: TGTGCCAGCAGCCCTAGGGTGGGAGGGGACGGCACAGATACGCAGTATTTT. This encodes CASSPRVGGDGTDTQYF.

There are many counts of this clonotype. The chain couples TRBV12-3 or TRBV12-4 to TRBJ2-1, with 12 bases lining up with TRBD2. This CDR3 is 13 amino acids long. Trimming took 6 bases from V and 9 from J; bases not matched to a gene: 3. CDR3: CASRLAGGGEQFF. CDR3 coding DNA: TGTGCCAGCAGACTAGCGGGGGGTGGTGAGCAGTTCTTC.

This clonotype was counted at least ten times. J is TRBJ1-1 and V is TRBV28, with TRBD1 matching over 12 bases. The CDR3 sequence is 14 residues long. The germline V gene encodes CDR1 MDHEN and CDR2 SYDVKM. Germline trimming cut 5 bases from V and 12 bases from J; bases unmatched to any gene: 10. This CDR3 is CASSPGTGGRLSFF. DNA of the CDR3: TGTGCCAGCAGTCCTGGGACAGGGGGCCGTTTGTCTTTCTTT. Using reference TRBV28 and TRBJ1-1 for the parts outside the CDR3, the full variable domain is DVKVTQSSRYLVKRTGEKVFLECVQDMDHENMFWYRQDPGLGLRLIYFSYDVKMKEKGDIPEGYSVSREKKERFSLILESASTNQTSMYLCASSPGTGGRLSFFGQGTRLTVV.

In this sample, this clonotype turned up many times. The genes are TRBV15 and TRBJ2-1, with D possibly being TRBD2 (6 bases). There are 17 residues in the CDR3. V was pared by 0 bases and J by 6 bases, with 18 bases between. CDR1 is LNHNV, CDR2 YYDKDF, per germline (reference sequence). The DNA for the CDR3 is TGTGCCACCAGCAGAGATATAGGAGGGGAGTCACGCAATGAGCAGTTCTTC. Protein: CATSRDIGGESRNEQFF.

This clonotype appeared many times. The J gene is TRBJ1-1, the V gene TRBV6-1; TRBD1 might be the D (5 bases). There are 14 residues in the CDR3. V shed 6 bases and J shed 0 bases, with 11 bases lying between them. The germline gives CDR1 MNHNS, CDR2 SASEGT. CDR3 residues: CASSRTSMNTEAFF. The CDR3 DNA reads as TGTGCCAGCAGCCGGACATCCATGAACACTGAAGCTTTCTTT.

This clonotype came up a few times. With a much larger clone just one base away, this may be a read error. The rearrangement joins TRBV20-1 to TRBJ1-6, with a tentative D call TRBD1 (6 bases). Germline V CDR1 and CDR2: DFQATT, SNEGSKA (reference sequence). This CDR3 region has 13 residues. The chain's CDR3 is CSASSQGNSHLHF. The CDR3 nucleotides are TGCAGTGCTAGCAGCCAGGGGAATTCACACCTCCACTTT.

In its sample, this clonotype was seen a few times. V usage is TRBV20-1 and J usage is TRBJ2-3; 10 bases align to TRBD2. The CDR3 is made up of 16 amino acids. V shed 3 bases and J 0 bases; nucleotides not matched to a gene: 6. Looked up from germline, CDR1 is DFQATT and CDR2 is SNEGSKA (reference sequence). The CDR3 protein is CSASPSGGSSTDTQYF. CDR3 DNA sequence: TGCAGTGCTAGCCCTAGCGGGGGATCTAGCACAGATACGCAGTATTTT.

This clonotype has ten or more counts. V gene TRBV28 combines with J gene TRBJ2-7; no clear D gene. The CDR3 loop spans 12 amino acids. With 3 bases removed from V and 3 bases from J, the gap between germline ends came to 6 bases. Germline CDR1 is MDHEN and CDR2 is SYDVKM. As DNA, the CDR3 is TGTGCCAGCAGTTTGGGGTTCTACGAGCAGTACTTC. This gives the protein CASSLGFYEQYF.

This clonotype came up many times. This chain connects TRBV4-1 to TRBJ2-3, with a weak D call TRBD2 (6 bases). The V gene lost 3 bases and the J gene lost 2 bases, with 9 bases spanning the gap. The CDR3 has 14 amino acids. CDR1 is MGHRA and CDR2 is YSYEKL in the germline V gene. The CDR3 bases are TGCGCCAGCAGCCATCCGGGACTCACAGATACGCAGTATTTT. It specifies CASSHPGLTDTQYF.

V is TRBV10-3 and J is TRBJ1-1; D not resolved. This CDR3 is built from 15 residues. V was shortened by 6 bases and J by 0 bases, with 14 bases between the two germline ends. Germline assignment: CDR1 ENHRY and CDR2 SYGVKD. DNA for the CDR3: TGTGCCATCAGGACGGGTCTCACCCTGAACACTGAAGCTTTCTTT. Translating it yields CAIRTGLTLNTEAFF.

The table lists this clonotype with many counts. The rearrangement links TRBV20-1 to TRBJ2-6; tentatively, D is TRBD1 (5 bases). This CDR3 has 16 residues. V was cut by 3 bases and J by 0 bases, with 12 bases left in between. Germline V gene sequence: CDR1 DFQATT, CDR2 SNEGSKA (reference sequence). This CDR3 reads CSASDPGLSGANVLTF. CDR3 bases: TGCAGTGCTAGTGATCCAGGGCTCTCTGGGGCCAACGTCCTGACTTTC.

This clonotype was observed many times. The CDR3 nucleotides are TGTGCCAGCAGCCAGAACGGGGTCTCCTACGAGCAGTACTTC. It yields the protein CASSQNGVSYEQYF. The V gene is TRBV3-1, the J gene TRBJ2-7; D might be TRBD2 (5 bases). Between the trimmed V and J ends, which lost 3 bases and 0 bases, there was a span of 9 bases. Germline-derived CDR1 and CDR2 are LGHDT and YNNKEL (reference sequence). The CDR3 has 14 amino acids.

This clonotype was recorded at least ten times. The chain recombines TRBV20-1 with TRBJ2-5; perhaps TRBD2 as D (5 bases). V lost 1 base and J lost 3, with 9 bases in between. Germline V gene sequence: CDR1 DFQATT, CDR2 SNEGSKA (reference sequence). The CDR3 is 13 amino acids. As DNA, the CDR3 is TGCAGTGCTAGAGGGACTGGGGAAGAGACCCAGTACTTC. It is translated as CSARGTGEETQYF.

Ten or more counts support this clonotype. The chain combines TRBV10-3 with TRBJ2-7; D is undetermined. This CDR3 region has 12 residues. V lost 4 bases and J 3 bases, leaving 7 bases between the germline ends. The germline V gene encodes CDR1 ENHRY and CDR2 SYGVKD. CDR3 DNA: TGTGCCATCAGTGGGCAGTTCTACGAGCAGTACTTC. It codes for CAISGQFYEQYF.

This clonotype showed up many times. The V and J genes are TRBV3-1 and TRBJ2-3; D not resolved. The germline V gene has CDR1 LGHDT and CDR2 YNNKEL (reference sequence). Trimming left V 1 base short and J 7 bases short, with 9 bases between. There are 13 residues in the CDR3. CDR3 in DNA: TGTGCCAGCAGCCAAGTCTCAGAGCATACGCAGTATTTT. Translating gives CASSQVSEHTQYF.

This chain joins TRBV18 and TRBJ2-7; D gene uncertain. The CDR3 extends over 14 amino acids. V lost 4 bases, J lost 6 bases, and 16 bases lay in between. The germline V gene encodes CDR1 KGHSH and CDR2 LQKENI. Here the CDR3 reads CASSQDRRFGEQYF. DNA of the CDR3: TGTGCCAGCTCACAAGATAGACGCTTCGGCGAGCAGTACTTC. The whole variable domain, remainder taken from reference TRBV18 and TRBJ2-7, is NAGVMQNPRHLVRRRGQEARLRCSPMKGHSHVYWYRQLPEEGLKFMVYLQKENIIDESGMPKERFSAEFPKEGPSILRIQQVVRGDSAAYFCASSQDRRFGEQYFGPGTRLTVT.

This clonotype occurred many times. In DNA form, the CDR3 reads TGCGCCAGCAGCTCGGACCGAGGGACAATTGGAGAAAAACTGTTTTTT. This codes for CASSSDRGTIGEKLFF. J is TRBJ1-4 and V is TRBV5-1, with a weak D call TRBD1 (6 bases). The V end was cut by 3 bases, the J end by 8 bases, with 20 bases between. Germline CDR1 and CDR2: SGHRS and YFSETQ. CDR3 size: 16 residues.

The chain is built from TRBV6-5 and TRBJ1-2; no clear D. V lost 2 bases, J lost 3 bases, and 13 bases lay in between. The CDR3 covers 15 residues. CDR1 is MNHEY, CDR2 SVGAGI, per germline. The CDR3 DNA sequence: TGTGCCAGCAGTTACCACCGGACGGACTACTATGGCTACACCTTC. It encodes CASSYHRTDYYGYTF.

This clonotype was seen many times. V usage is TRBV7-6 and J usage is TRBJ1-1; the match to TRBD1 covers 10 bases. This CDR3 has 16 residues. CDR1 and CDR2 from the germline V gene are SGHVS and FNYEAQ. After removal of 5 bases from V and 4 bases from J, the junction contained 10 bases not matched to a gene. CDR3 region: CASSRGGTGVTTEAFF. DNA of the CDR3: TGTGCCAGCAGCCGGGGGGGGACAGGGGTGACCACTGAAGCTTTCTTT.